These 32 T cell receptor beta chains were all obtained from the same sample, sequenced in a study of cytomegalovirus exposure and HLA in healthy donors (dated by TCRdb to the late 2010s). To prepare the library, the immunoSEQ multiplex PCR assay was applied. For the multiplex PCR, a mixture combining 60 forward primers for TCR Vbeta segments and 13 reverse primers for TCR Jbeta segments was used. As stored in TCRdb, this immuneACCESS dataset retains in-frame rearrangements with V and J assigned. A fraction of the clones does not appear; measured against another copy, unresolved V genes explain less than half of the discrepancy, and the remainder lacks a known reason. The table for this sample lists just over 65,000 clones; 81% of them were counted only once. 6.5% of the sample rests with the top ten. The sample was PBMCs. The receptors were sampled from a human donor in good health.

This clone has only a few counts. The V call is TRBV4-3, the J call TRBJ2-1, with 7 bases fitting TRBD2. V was clipped by 2 bases and J by 5 bases; unmatched bases: 6. Germline loops: CDR1 LGHNA, CDR2 YSLEER. The CDR3 spans 15 residues. This CDR3 is CASSQSTSVDNEQFF. The CDR3 nucleotides are TGCGCCAGCAGCCAATCCACTAGCGTCGACAATGAGCAGTTCTTC.

This clone was detected once. J is TRBJ1-4 and V is TRBV5-4; TRBD1 matches at 9 bases. The germline V gene has CDR1 SGHNT and CDR2 YYREEE (reference sequence). Germline trimming cut 3 bases from V and 7 bases from J; bases unmatched to any gene: 4. The CDR3 spans 14 residues. The CDR3 region has the DNA TGTGCCAGCAGCTCCGGACAGGGGCTTGAAAAACTGTTTTTT. This translates into CASSSGQGLEKLFF.

This chain links TRBV11-2 with TRBJ1-1, with TRBD1 matching 8 bases. V was clipped by 1 base and J by 4 bases; unmatched bases: 5. CDR1 SGHAT and CDR2 FQNNGV come from the germline V gene. The CDR3 loop spans 15 amino acids. The CDR3 coding sequence is TGTGCCAGCAGCTTAGGACAGGGGTGGGGCACTGAAGCTTTCTTT. This sequence encodes CASSLGQGWGTEAFF.

As regards this clone: One end of the junction does not line up with germline, which may come from a read error. The J gene is TRBJ2-7, the V gene TRBV6-5, with TRBD1 identical over 12 bases. Per germline, CDR1 MNHEY and CDR2 SVGAGI. CDR3 length: 14 amino acids. CDR3 residues: CASSPGQGAYGQYF. DNA of the CDR3: TGTGCCAGCAGCCCGGGACAGGGGGCCTACGGGCAGTACTTC.

The chain recombines TRBV30 with TRBJ1-1; D is possibly TRBD1 (6 bases). V was clipped by 3 bases and J by 1 base, with 9 bases between them. The CDR3 is 13 amino acids. Germline-derived CDR1 and CDR2 are GTSNPN and SVGIG (reference sequence). The CDR3 DNA is TGTGCCTGGAGAACGACAGGGAACACTGAAGCTTTCTTT. Its translation is CAWRTTGNTEAFF.

The chain has TRBV7-9 and TRBJ2-1; the match to TRBD2 covers 8 bases. The CDR3 contains 14 residues. V was pared by 4 bases and J by 9 bases, with 8 bases of the junction left unmatched. CDR1 is SEHNR, CDR2 FQNEAQ, per germline (reference sequence). CDR3 region: CASSYPGLDGEQFF. Written as DNA, the CDR3 is TGTGCCAGCAGCTACCCGGGACTAGATGGTGAGCAGTTCTTC.

The chain has TRBV18 and TRBJ1-1; D is unclear. The germline CDR1 and CDR2 sequences are KGHSH and LQKENI. CDR3 length: 16 residues. The germline V and J ends were trimmed by 1 base and 2 bases, with 14 bases remaining between them. The CDR3 sequence is CASSPRATRDNTEAFF. CDR3 sequence (DNA): TGTGCCAGCTCACCACGGGCCACCAGAGACAACACTGAAGCTTTCTTT.

V gene TRBV7-6 combines with J gene TRBJ2-3; 8 nucleotides align to TRBD2. CDR1 and CDR2 (germline): SGHVS, FNYEAQ. V trimming: 0 bases; J trimming: 3 bases; junction bases outside the gene matches: 5. This CDR3 has 16 amino acids. CDR3 residues: CASSLAVGLATDTQYF. CDR3 nucleotide sequence: TGTGCCAGCAGCTTAGCGGTCGGACTAGCAACAGATACGCAGTATTTT.

The chain links TRBV19 to TRBJ2-5; 10 bases agree with TRBD1. V trimming: 6 bases; J trimming: 5 bases; junction bases outside the gene matches: 6. This CDR3 is built from 14 residues. The germline V gene has CDR1 LNHDA and CDR2 SQIVND (reference sequence). CDR3 amino acids: CASRADRGLETQYF. CDR3 nucleotides: TGTGCCAGTAGAGCGGACAGGGGGTTGGAGACCCAGTACTTC. The whole variable domain, remainder taken from reference TRBV19 and TRBJ2-5, is DGGITQSPKYLFRKEGQNVTLSCEQNLNHDAMYWYRQDPGQGLRLIYYSQIVNDFQKGDIAEGYSVSREKKESFPLTVTSAQKNPTAFYLCASRADRGLETQYFGPGTRLLVL.

This clone was seen once. The rearrangement joins TRBV7-2 to TRBJ1-1; 9 nucleotides align to TRBD1. The CDR3 runs to 14 residues. Germline CDR1 SGHTA, CDR2 FQGNSA. Unmatched junction bases numbered 0, after V lost 0 bases and J lost 4 bases. CDR3 sequence: CASSLATGGTEAFF. The CDR3 bases are TGTGCCAGCAGCTTAGCGACAGGGGGCACTGAAGCTTTCTTT. Complete variable domain (other parts from reference TRBV7-2 and TRBJ1-1): GAGVSQSPSNKVTEKGKDVELRCDPISGHTALYWYRQSLGQGLEFLIYFQGNSAPDKSGLPSDRFSAERTGGSVSTLTIQRTQQEDSAVYLCASSLATGGTEAFFGQGTRLTVV.

The chain employs TRBV6-5 and TRBJ2-1, with 10 bases that match TRBD2. The CDR3 has 14 residues. J was trimmed by 6 bases and V by 3 bases; bases with no gene match: 2. Germline V gene sequence: CDR1 MNHEY, CDR2 SVGAGI. Written as DNA, the CDR3 is TGTGCCAGCAGTTATCGGACTAGCGGCAATGAGCAGTTCTTC. Translating it yields CASSYRTSGNEQFF.

The chain has TRBV6-6 and TRBJ1-1; 7 positions match TRBD1. Per the germline V gene, CDR1 is MNHNY and CDR2 is SVGAGI (reference sequence). Trimming took 6 bases from V and 6 from J; bases not matched to a gene: 10. This CDR3 spans 14 amino acids. CDR3 coding DNA: TGTGCCAGCAGACCCCGACAGGGAATGGCTGAAGCTTTCTTT. Translating it yields CASRPRQGMAEAFF.

The chain has TRBV28 and TRBJ1-3; no definite D call. From germline, CDR1 is MDHEN and CDR2 SYDVKM. CDR3 length: 13 residues. Trimming pared 4 bases from V and 4 bases from J, leaving 8 bases between. The CDR3 loop reads CASSSARGNTIYF. The CDR3 DNA sequence: TGTGCCAGCAGTTCTGCCAGGGGAAACACCATATATTTT.

Of note for this clone: An end of the junction does not agree with germline; a read error may underlie this. The sample carries other DNA sequences with the same CDR3. This sequence joins TRBV4-1 and TRBJ2-1, with TRBD2 identical over 7 bases. CDR3 length: 16 amino acids. CDR1 MGHRA and CDR2 YSYEKL come from the germline V gene. The CDR3 nucleotides read TGCGCCAGCAGCCACCCGACTAGCCAATTTGGTAATGAACAGTTCTTC. Protein: CASSHPTSQFGNEQFF.

Only one count was recorded for this clone. V is TRBV7-9 and J is TRBJ1-4; 7 nucleotides match TRBD1. Germline V gene lookup returns CDR1 SEHNR and CDR2 FQNEAQ (reference sequence). The length of the CDR3 is 14 residues. The V and J ends lost 5 bases and 8 bases, in that order; junction bases with no gene match: 8. The CDR3: CASSMTGLGEKLFF. The CDR3 nucleotides read TGTGCCAGCAGCATGACAGGGTTAGGAGAAAAACTGTTTTTT.

J is TRBJ2-2 and V is TRBV7-2; TRBD2 matches at 10 bases. The ends lost 1 base at V and 5 bases at J; junction bases unmatched: 7. Germline lookup yields CDR1 SGHTA and CDR2 FQGNSA. The length of the CDR3 is 17 residues. In DNA, the CDR3 is TGTGCCAGCAGCTTAGAAGGACTAGCGGCCGGAACCGGGGAGCTGTTTTTT. Protein product: CASSLEGLAAGTGELFF.

For the CDR3, the DNA is TGTGCCAGCAGCAACAGGGGGAAGTACTTC. Translated, it gives CASSNRGKYF. This sequence joins TRBV5-4 and TRBJ2-5; 8 nucleotides line up with TRBD1. Germline V gene sequence: CDR1 SGHNT, CDR2 YYREEE (reference sequence). Trimming cost V 4 bases and J 12 bases; bases outside gene matches: 2. The CDR3 runs to 10 residues.

The V and J genes are TRBV5-6 and TRBJ2-7; 7 bases map to TRBD2. Per the germline V gene, CDR1 is SGHDT and CDR2 is YYEEEE. V gave up 4 bases and J gave up 5 bases; unmatched junction bases: 6. There are 13 residues in the CDR3. CDR3 coding DNA: TGTGCCAGCAGCCAAATTCGGGGGGACGAGCAGTACTTC. Its protein product is CASSQIRGDEQYF.

This clone was detected only once. CDR3 residues: CASRDSFYEQYF. CDR3 in DNA: TGTGCCAGCAGGGACAGCTTCTACGAGCAGTACTTC. This rearrangement joins TRBV2 to TRBJ2-7; D perhaps matches TRBD1 (6 bases). CDR3 length: 12 amino acids. Germline assignment: CDR1 SNHLY and CDR2 FYNNEI. Between the trimmed V and J ends, which lost 6 bases and 3 bases, there was a span of 9 bases.

CDR3 coding DNA: TGTGCCAGCAGCTTAGCAACTAGCGGGGGTAGTGAGCAGTTCTTC. As protein: CASSLATSGGSEQFF. The V and J genes are TRBV7-9 and TRBJ2-1; 11 positions agree with TRBD2. The junction had 4 bases not matched to a gene; V was cut back by 0 bases and J by 9 bases. Germline assignment: CDR1 SEHNR and CDR2 FQNEAQ (reference sequence). The CDR3 loop spans 15 amino acids. The complete variable domain, with remaining parts taken from reference TRBV7-9 and TRBJ2-1, reads DTGVSQNPRHKITKRGQNVTFRCDPISEHNRLYWYRQTLGQGPEFLTYFQNEAQLEKSRLLSDRFSAERPKGSFSTLEIQRTEQGDSAMYLCASSLATSGGSEQFFGPGTRLTVL.

V usage is TRBV19 and J usage is TRBJ2-5, with D uncertain. This CDR3 comprises 13 residues. Trimming took 1 base from V and 5 from J, leaving 8 bases between them. Germline CDR1 and CDR2: LNHDA and SQIVND (reference sequence). CDR3 protein: CASSIARVETQYF. The CDR3 DNA follows: TGTGCCAGTAGTATAGCACGGGTGGAGACCCAGTACTTC.

In its sample, this clone was seen a few times. The chain links TRBV6-1 to TRBJ1-1; D unclear. With 4 bases removed from V and 0 bases from J, the gap between germline ends came to 12 bases. The CDR3 covers 15 residues. Looked up from germline, CDR1 is MNHNS and CDR2 is SASEGT. This CDR3 is CASSASGSMNTEAFF. In nucleotides, the CDR3 is TGTGCCAGCAGTGCGAGCGGATCTATGAACACTGAAGCTTTCTTT.

This clone was observed once. This chain joins TRBV19 and TRBJ2-1, with TRBD2 identical over 13 bases. V lost 7 bases and J lost 7; bases outside the gene matches: 7. The CDR3 has 15 residues. CDR1 and CDR2 (germline): LNHDA, SQIVND (reference sequence). The CDR3 here is CASKGLAGTRNEQFF. The DNA of the CDR3 is TGTGCCAGTAAGGGACTAGCGGGGACCAGGAATGAGCAGTTCTTC.

The gene calls are TRBV18 and TRBJ1-3; 11 bases are a match to TRBD1. CDR1 and CDR2 from the germline V gene are KGHSH and LQKENI. The J segment lost 3 bases and the V segment lost 3 bases, leaving 7 bases of the junction unmatched. CDR3 length equals 17 residues. The CDR3 DNA follows: TGTGCCAGCTCACCGATCGGACAGGGGGCGCATGGAAACACCATATATTTT. As protein: CASSPIGQGAHGNTIYF.

The V gene is TRBV4-3, the J gene TRBJ1-1; TRBD1 is a possible D gene (5 bases). Germline V gene data show CDR1 as LGHNA and CDR2 as YSLEER. Trimming shortened V by 1 base and J by 1 base, and 7 bases separated the two germline ends. The CDR3 length is 14 residues. The DNA for the CDR3 is TGCGCCAGCAGCCAAGTTGACAGGAACACTGAAGCTTTCTTT. This gives the protein CASSQVDRNTEAFF.

The V and J genes are TRBV25-1 and TRBJ1-5; a weak D match, TRBD1 (5 bases). Deletions cut 6 bases from V and 3 bases from J, with 24 bases between. Germline CDR1 and CDR2: MGHDK and SYGVNS. The CDR3 totals 18 residues. The CDR3 DNA is TGTGCCAGCAGGTCTAAGGGTGGGGCTCCCGGTACCAATCAGCCCCAGCATTTT. Its translation is CASRSKGGAPGTNQPQHF.

The chain links TRBV7-2 to TRBJ2-7; the D gene is possibly TRBD2 (5 bases). CDR1 SGHTA and CDR2 FQGNSA come from the germline V gene. CDR3 length: 15 residues. The germline V and J ends were trimmed by 1 base and 3 bases, with 13 bases remaining between them. The CDR3 DNA reads TGTGCCAGCAGCTTAGACACGGGGAGACTCTACGAGCAGTACTTC. As protein: CASSLDTGRLYEQYF.

J is TRBJ2-1 and V is TRBV4-1, with 11 bases lining up with TRBD2. The ends lost 0 bases at V and 0 bases at J; junction bases unmatched: 13. Germline loops: CDR1 MGHRA, CDR2 YSYEKL. The CDR3 extends over 21 amino acids. The CDR3 DNA is TGCGCCAGCAGCCAAGATTTGGCTAGCGGGGGGCTACCGAGCTCCTACAATGAGCAGTTCTTC. Protein sequence: CASSQDLASGGLPSSYNEQFF.

A note on this clone: This CDR3 is also generated by other DNA sequences in the sample. This rearrangement joins TRBV2 to TRBJ1-5, with TRBD1 matching 8 bases. CDR1 and CDR2 from the germline V gene are SNHLY and FYNNEI. With V trimmed by 6 bases and J by 4 bases, 5 bases remained unmatched. CDR3 length: 14 amino acids. This CDR3 reads CASRTGDRNQPQHF. DNA for the CDR3: TGTGCCAGCAGGACAGGGGACAGAAATCAGCCCCAGCATTTT. The full variable domain, its missing parts supplied by reference TRBV2 and TRBJ1-5, is EPEVTQTPSHQVTQMGQEVILRCVPISNHLYFYWYRQILGQKVEFLVSFYNNEISEKSEIFDDQFSVERPDGSNFTLKIRSTKLEDSAMYFCASRTGDRNQPQHFGDGTRLSIL.

This clone was seen a handful of times. This rearrangement joins TRBV2 to TRBJ2-2, with TRBD1 as a possible D gene (6 bases). V shed 7 bases and J shed 5 bases, with 11 bases lying between them. CDR1 and CDR2 from the germline V gene are SNHLY and FYNNEI. The length of the CDR3 is 13 residues. In nucleotides, the CDR3 is TGTGCCAGCATCCGACAGGTTACCGGGGAGCTGTTTTTT. This translates into CASIRQVTGELFF.

This chain connects TRBV28 to TRBJ1-4; no clear D. The CDR3 extends over 13 amino acids. Germline V CDR1 and CDR2: MDHEN, SYDVKM. Trimming left V 3 bases short and J 5 bases short, with 7 bases between. CDR3 sequence reads: CASSLAVNEKLFF. CDR3 in DNA: TGTGCCAGCAGTTTGGCTGTAAATGAAAAACTGTTTTTT.

The rearrangement joins TRBV10-3 to TRBJ2-7; D gene ambiguous. CDR3 length equals 11 residues. The germline gives CDR1 ENHRY, CDR2 SYGVKD. V gave up 2 bases and J gave up 6 bases, with 5 bases separating them. CDR3 in DNA: TGTGCCATCAGTGAGGGCAGCGAGCAGTACTTC. Residues: CAISEGSEQYF.